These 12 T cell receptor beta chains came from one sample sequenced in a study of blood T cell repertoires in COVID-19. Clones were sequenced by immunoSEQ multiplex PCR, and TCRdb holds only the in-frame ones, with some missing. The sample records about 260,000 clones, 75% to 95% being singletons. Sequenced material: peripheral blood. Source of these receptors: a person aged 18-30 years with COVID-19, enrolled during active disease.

This CDR3 reads CASSVVGLADEQYF. The CDR3 bases are TGTGCCAGCAGCGTAGTTGGGCTAGCCGACGAGCAGTACTTC. This sequence joins TRBV9 and TRBJ2-7; tentatively, D is TRBD2 (5 bases). Germline V gene lookup returns CDR1 SGDLS and CDR2 YYNGEE. Trimming cost V 0 bases and J 5 bases, with 12 bases left between them. The CDR3 is 14 residues long.

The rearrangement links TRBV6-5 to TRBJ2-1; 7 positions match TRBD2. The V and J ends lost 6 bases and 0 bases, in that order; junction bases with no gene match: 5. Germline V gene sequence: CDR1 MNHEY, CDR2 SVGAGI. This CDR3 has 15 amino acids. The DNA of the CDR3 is TGTGCCAGCAGGGTCTGGACTAGCTCCTACAATGAGCAGTTCTTC. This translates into CASRVWTSSYNEQFF.

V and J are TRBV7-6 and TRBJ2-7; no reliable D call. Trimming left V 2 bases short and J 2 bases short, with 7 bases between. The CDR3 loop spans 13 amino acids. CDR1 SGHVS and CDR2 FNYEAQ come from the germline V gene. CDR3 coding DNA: TGTGCCAGCAGCTTAACAGCCGCCTACGAGCAGTACTTC. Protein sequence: CASSLTAAYEQYF.

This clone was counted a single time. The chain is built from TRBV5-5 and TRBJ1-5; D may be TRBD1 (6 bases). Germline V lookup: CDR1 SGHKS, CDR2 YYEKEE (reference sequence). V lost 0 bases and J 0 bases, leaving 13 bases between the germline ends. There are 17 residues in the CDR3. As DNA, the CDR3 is TGTGCCAGCAGCTTGGGGACAGAAATATATAGCAATCAGCCCCAGCATTTT. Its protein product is CASSLGTEIYSNQPQHF.

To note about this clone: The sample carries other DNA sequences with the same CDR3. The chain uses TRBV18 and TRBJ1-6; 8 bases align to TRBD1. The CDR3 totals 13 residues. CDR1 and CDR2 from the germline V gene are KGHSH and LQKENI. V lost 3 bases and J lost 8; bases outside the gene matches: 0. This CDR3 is CASSPGQDSPLHF. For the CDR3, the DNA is TGTGCCAGCTCACCGGGACAGGATTCACCCCTCCACTTT.

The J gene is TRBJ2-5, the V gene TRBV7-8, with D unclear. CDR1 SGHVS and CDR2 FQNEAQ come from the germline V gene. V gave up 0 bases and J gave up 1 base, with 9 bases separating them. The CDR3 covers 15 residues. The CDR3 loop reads CASSLAGLLQETQYF. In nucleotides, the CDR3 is TGTGCCAGCAGCTTAGCGGGCCTACTCCAAGAGACCCAGTACTTC.

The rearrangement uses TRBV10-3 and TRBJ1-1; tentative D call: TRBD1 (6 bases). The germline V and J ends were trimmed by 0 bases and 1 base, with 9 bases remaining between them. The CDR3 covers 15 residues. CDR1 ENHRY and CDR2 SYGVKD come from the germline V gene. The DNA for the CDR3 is TGTGCCATCAGTGAGTCGATGGGACAGAACACTGAAGCTTTCTTT. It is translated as CAISESMGQNTEAFF.

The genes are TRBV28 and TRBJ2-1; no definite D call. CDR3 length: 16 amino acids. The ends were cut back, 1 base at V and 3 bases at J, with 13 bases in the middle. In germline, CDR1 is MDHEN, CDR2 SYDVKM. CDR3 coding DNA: TGTGCCAGCAGTTTATTGGTCGGGTCGAGCTACAATGAGCAGTTCTTC. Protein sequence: CASSLLVGSSYNEQFF.

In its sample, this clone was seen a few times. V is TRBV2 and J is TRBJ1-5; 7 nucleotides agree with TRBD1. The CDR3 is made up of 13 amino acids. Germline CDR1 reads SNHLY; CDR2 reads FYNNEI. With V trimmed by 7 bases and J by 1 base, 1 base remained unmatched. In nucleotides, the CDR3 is TGTGCCAGCAAGGGACAGAGCAATCAGCCCCAGCATTTT. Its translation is CASKGQSNQPQHF.

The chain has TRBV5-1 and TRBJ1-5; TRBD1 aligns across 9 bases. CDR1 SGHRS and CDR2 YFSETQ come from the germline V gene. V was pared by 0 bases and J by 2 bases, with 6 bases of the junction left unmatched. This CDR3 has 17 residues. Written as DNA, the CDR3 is TGCGCCAGCAGCTTGGGGGATCGACAGGGGGGCAATCAGCCCCAGCATTTT. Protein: CASSLGDRQGGNQPQHF. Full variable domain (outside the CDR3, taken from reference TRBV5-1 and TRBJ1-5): KAGVTQTPRYLIKTRGQQVTLSCSPISGHRSVSWYQQTPGQGLQFLFEYFSETQRNKGNFPGRFSGRQFSNSRSEMNVSTLELGDSALYLCASSLGDRQGGNQPQHFGDGTRLSIL.

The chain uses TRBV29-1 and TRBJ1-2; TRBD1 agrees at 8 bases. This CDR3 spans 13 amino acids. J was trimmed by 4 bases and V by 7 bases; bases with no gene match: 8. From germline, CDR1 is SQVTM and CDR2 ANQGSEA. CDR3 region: CSATTGAPYGYTF. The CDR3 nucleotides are TGCAGCGCAACGACAGGGGCTCCCTATGGCTACACCTTC.

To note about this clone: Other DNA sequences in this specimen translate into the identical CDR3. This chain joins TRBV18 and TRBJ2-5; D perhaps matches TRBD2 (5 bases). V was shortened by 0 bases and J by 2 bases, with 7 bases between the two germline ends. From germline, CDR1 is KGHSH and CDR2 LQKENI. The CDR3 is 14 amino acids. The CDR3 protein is CASSPPRGQETQYF. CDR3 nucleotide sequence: TGTGCCAGCTCACCACCCAGAGGGCAAGAGACCCAGTACTTC.